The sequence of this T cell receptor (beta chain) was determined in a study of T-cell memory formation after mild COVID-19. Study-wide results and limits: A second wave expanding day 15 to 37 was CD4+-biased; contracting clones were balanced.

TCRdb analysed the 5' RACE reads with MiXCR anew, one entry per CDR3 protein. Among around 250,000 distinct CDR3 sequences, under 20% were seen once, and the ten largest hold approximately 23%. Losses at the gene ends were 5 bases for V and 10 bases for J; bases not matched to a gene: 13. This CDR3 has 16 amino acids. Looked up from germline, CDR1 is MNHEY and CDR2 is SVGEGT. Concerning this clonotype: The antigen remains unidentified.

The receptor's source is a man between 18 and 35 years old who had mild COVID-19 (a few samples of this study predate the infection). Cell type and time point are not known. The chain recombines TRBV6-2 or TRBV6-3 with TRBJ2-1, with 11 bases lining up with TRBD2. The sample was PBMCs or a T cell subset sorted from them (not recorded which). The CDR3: CASSRVSGTSGSEQFF. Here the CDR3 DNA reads TGTGCCAGCAGTCGTGTCTCCGGGACTAGCGGCTCCGAGCAGTTCTTC.